The rows below give T cell receptor beta chains drawn from one sample of a study of blood T cell repertoires in COVID-19. The repertoire was sequenced with immunoSEQ multiplex PCR; TCRdb's copy has only in-frame clones and lacks some. The profile shows 150,000 to 200,000 clones, 82% of them singletons. The sequencing input was peripheral blood. These receptors were collected from a woman between 35 and 50 years old with COVID-19, enrolled during active disease. Each CDR3 is given with its conserved first and last residue. A D gene is named only where the DNA matches it firmly. Where a row states a size, it is once, few, many or the class of an expanded clone; other rows omit it.

V,D,J,size,CDR3,DNA
TRBV9,TRBD1,TRBJ1-1,.,CASSPRGRGEGAEAFF,TGTGCCAGCAGCCCTAGGGGCAGGGGGGAAGGGGCTGAAGCTTTCTTT
TRBV5-4,.,TRBJ1-2,.,CASSSEPGYGYTF,TGTGCCAGCAGCTCGGAACCCGGGTATGGCTACACCTTC
TRBV6-5,.,TRBJ2-3,.,CASSYVSRSDTQYF,TGTGCCAGCAGTTATGTGTCGCGCTCAGATACGCAGTATTTT
TRBV5-1,TRBD2,TRBJ2-7,.,CASSPTASGRETYF,TGCGCCAGCAGCCCTACGGCTAGCGGGAGGGAAACGTACTTC
TRBV5-1,TRBD1,TRBJ1-5,.,CASSLGTGGTNQPQHF,TGCGCCAGCAGCTTAGGGACAGGGGGTACCAATCAGCCCCAGCATTTT
TRBV24-1,TRBD1,TRBJ1-6,few,CATSDSTGGSPLHF,TGTGCCACCAGTGACTCGACAGGGGGTTCACCCCTCCACTTT
TRBV15,.,TRBJ2-2,.,CATSRDLDTGELFF,TGTGCCACCAGCAGAGATTTAGACACCGGGGAGCTGTTTTTT
TRBV10-2,.,TRBJ1-2,.,CASSEVGANYGYTF,TGCGCCAGCAGTGAGGTAGGGGCTAACTATGGCTACACCTTC
TRBV30,TRBD1,TRBJ1-5,.,CAWSNRGGNQPQHF,TGTGCCTGGAGTAACAGGGGTGGAAATCAGCCCCAGCATTTT
TRBV7-7,TRBD2,TRBJ2-5,.,CEAGGVGETQYF,TGTGAAGCCGGGGGGGTAGGAGAGACCCAGTACTTC
TRBV29-1,.,TRBJ2-7,.,CSVEMEGTLEQYF,TGCAGCGTTGAAATGGAAGGGACACTCGAGCAGTACTTC
TRBV2,.,TRBJ1-2,.,CASSEAAGGAGYGYTF,TGTGCCAGCAGTGAAGCCGCGGGCGGGGCTGGTTATGGCTACACCTTC
TRBV9,.,TRBJ2-1,.,CASSTHSANEQFF,TGTGCCAGCAGCACCCATAGCGCAAATGAGCAGTTCTTC
TRBV15,.,TRBJ1-5,few,CATSRDRGQPQHF,TGTGCCACCAGCAGAGATAGGGGACAGCCCCAGCATTTT
TRBV4-2,TRBD1,TRBJ2-1,.,CASSHPDRIYNEQFF,TGTGCCAGCAGCCATCCGGACAGGATATACAATGAGCAGTTCTTC
TRBV28,.,TRBJ2-5,.,CASLSAVKETQYF,TGTGCCAGTCTGAGCGCGGTTAAAGAGACCCAGTACTTC
TRBV7-8,.,TRBJ1-1,.,CASSSRVGTSEAFF,TGTGCCAGCAGTTCCAGGGTCGGTACGTCTGAAGCTTTCTTT
TRBV5-6,.,TRBJ1-2,.,CASSLLGGATANYGYTF,TGTGCCAGCAGCTTGTTGGGGGGGGCCACAGCTAACTATGGCTACACCTTC
TRBV28,TRBD2,TRBJ2-5,.,CASSVAAGVKTQYF,TGTGCCAGCAGTGTCGCAGCGGGAGTAAAGACCCAGTACTTC
TRBV28,TRBD2,TRBJ2-1,.,CASSNETPRGGEQFF,TGTGCCAGCAGTAACGAAACCCCACGCGGGGGTGAGCAGTTCTTC
TRBV5-1,TRBD1,TRBJ2-3,.,CASSLDGRGRDTQYF,TGCGCCAGCAGCTTGGATGGCAGGGGGCGGGATACGCAGTATTTT
TRBV27,.,TRBJ2-2,.,CASSLYRSTGELFF,TGTGCCAGCAGTTTATACAGGTCCACCGGGGAGCTGTTTTTT